The entry below gives a single T cell receptor beta chain sequence along with its context. The data were taken from a study of blood T cell repertoires in COVID-19. Study context: Acute and convalescent COVID-19 samples came from the United States, Italy and Spain. Nucleic acid was either cDNA or gDNA, and it came from T cells, B-cell-depleted T cells, or PBMCs.

Those enrolled, adults aged about 18 to 89 years, came from under 25 US areas. Per the study methods: Researchers report that nucleated cell counts were estimated from reference gene primer amplification. Sequencing was performed with immunoSEQ multiplex PCR; in TCRdb, only in-frame clones are kept and a portion is missing. The V and J calls and the clone size are those of that table, but D and trimming were determined from the DNA. The sample contains about 250,000 clones, 87% of which appear only once. V lost 1 base and J lost 5, with 20 bases in between. The CDR3 runs 17 residues. Looked up from germline, CDR1 is LGHNA and CDR2 is YNFKEQ.

The specimen sequenced was PBMCs or T cells enriched from blood (not recorded which). The clonotype was recovered from a woman in her 30s with acute COVID-19. The chain joins TRBV4-2 to TRBJ2-5, with D perhaps TRBD2 (5 bases). CDR3 nucleotide sequence: TGTGCCAGCAGCCAAGGTGACCGCGGGCCCAGGACGGAGACCCAGTACTTC. Its translation: CASSQGDRGPRTETQYF.